Presented here are 10 T cell receptor beta chains from one specimen sequenced in a study of T cell changes during pregnancy in multiple sclerosis. TCRdb's copy holds only in-frame clones and misses some; the assay was immunoSEQ multiplex PCR. The table lists roughly 44,000 clones, about 88% of them singletons. Source: CD8+ T cells from peripheral blood mononuclear cells, taken after pregnancy. The receptors here all came from a female donor in good health, enrolled as a control in a pregnancy study.

The V call is TRBV2, the J call TRBJ1-1, with a possible D match to TRBD1 (6 bases). CDR3 length: 14 residues. Trimming cost V 6 bases and J 3 bases, with 14 bases left between them. Germline-derived CDR1 and CDR2 are SNHLY and FYNNEI. The CDR3 bases are TGTGCCAGCAGGTGGGACAACGACGACACTGAAGCTTTCTTT. The encoded protein is CASRWDNDDTEAFF.

The gene calls are TRBV4-1 and TRBJ1-6; a possible D gene is TRBD1 (6 bases). The CDR3 covers 16 residues. Germline lookup yields CDR1 MGHRA and CDR2 YSYEKL. Trimming took 1 base from V and 7 from J, leaving 14 bases between them. CDR3 sequence: CASSQGVRQGNSPLHF. The CDR3 DNA sequence: TGCGCCAGCAGCCAAGGGGTTCGTCAGGGGAATTCACCCCTCCACTTT.

This CDR3 reads CASSQVLWFFGGRAADTQYF. CDR3 nucleotides: TGCGCCAGCAGCCAAGTATTATGGTTCTTTGGGGGGAGGGCGGCAGATACGCAGTATTTT. The chain has TRBV4-1 and TRBJ2-3, with 7 bases matching TRBD2. The germline gives CDR1 MGHRA, CDR2 YSYEKL. The J segment lost 4 bases and the V segment lost 1 base, leaving 20 bases of the junction unmatched. This CDR3 region has 20 residues.

This clone was seen a handful of times. The V call is TRBV7-9, the J call TRBJ2-2; 8 bases align to TRBD2. Germline-derived CDR1 and CDR2 are SEHNR and FQNEAQ (reference sequence). V gave up 5 bases and J gave up 1 base; unmatched junction bases: 6. The CDR3 sequence is 16 residues long. The CDR3 region has the DNA TGTGCCAGCAGCCCCACGGGGGGGGTGAACACCGGGGAGCTGTTTTTT. Protein product: CASSPTGGVNTGELFF.

The V gene is TRBV6-5, the J gene TRBJ2-1; the D gene is possibly TRBD1 (5 bases). CDR1 is MNHEY and CDR2 is SVGAGI in the germline V gene. The V end lost 4 bases, the J end lost 6 bases, and 10 bases lay between the germline ends. The CDR3 is 13 amino acids. The CDR3 region is CASSSLGANEQFF. The CDR3 DNA reads TGTGCCAGCAGTTCGCTTGGGGCCAATGAGCAGTTCTTC.

The V and J genes are TRBV5-8 and TRBJ2-7; weak D call: TRBD1 (6 bases). Trimming took 1 base from V and 0 from J, leaving 11 bases between them. Germline V gene lookup returns CDR1 SGHTS and CDR2 YDEGEE. CDR3 size: 15 residues. In DNA form, the CDR3 reads TGTGCCAGCAGCTTGTTTTGGACAGACTCCTACGAGCAGTACTTC. It specifies CASSLFWTDSYEQYF.

The chain joins TRBV19 to TRBJ2-1, with 7 bases that match TRBD1. The germline gives CDR1 LNHDA, CDR2 SQIVND (reference sequence). V was pared by 4 bases and J by 5 bases, with 8 bases of the junction left unmatched. The CDR3 has 15 residues. The CDR3 sequence: CASSKHRGLDNEQFF. The CDR3 coding sequence is TGTGCCAGTAGTAAACACAGGGGTTTGGACAATGAGCAGTTCTTC. The variable domain in full, completed from reference TRBV19 and TRBJ2-1, reads DGGITQSPKYLFRKEGQNVTLSCEQNLNHDAMYWYRQDPGQGLRLIYYSQIVNDFQKGDIAEGYSVSREKKESFPLTVTSAQKNPTAFYLCASSKHRGLDNEQFFGPGTRLTVL.

This clone was detected only a few times. The V call is TRBV7-9, the J call TRBJ2-2; no definite D call. The CDR3 has 16 residues. V was cut by 0 bases and J by 2 bases, with 10 bases left in between. The germline CDR1 and CDR2 sequences are SEHNR and FQNEAQ (reference sequence). CDR3 sequence: CASSLATGSNTGELFF. The CDR3 DNA reads as TGTGCCAGCAGCTTAGCGACTGGCAGCAACACCGGGGAGCTGTTTTTT. The full variable domain, with the rest looked up from reference TRBV7-9 and TRBJ2-2, is DTGVSQNPRHKITKRGQNVTFRCDPISEHNRLYWYRQTLGQGPEFLTYFQNEAQLEKSRLLSDRFSAERPKGSFSTLEIQRTEQGDSAMYLCASSLATGSNTGELFFGEGSRLTVL.

V is TRBV4-3 and J is TRBJ2-3; TRBD2 aligns across 9 bases. CDR3 length: 15 amino acids. Germline values: CDR1 LGHNA, CDR2 YSLEER. V dropped 4 bases and J dropped 5; count of bases not matched to a gene: 7. CDR3 sequence: CASSPRGGERDTQYF. The CDR3 coding sequence is TGCGCCAGCAGCCCCCGCGGGGGGGAGCGAGATACGCAGTATTTT.

The V gene is TRBV30, the J gene TRBJ1-3; a weak D match, TRBD1 (5 bases). Trimming left V 3 bases short and J 0 bases short, with 9 bases between. CDR3 size: 14 residues. Germline CDR1 is GTSNPN and CDR2 is SVGIG (reference sequence). CDR3 in amino acids: CAWRGPGSGNTIYF. The CDR3 bases are TGTGCCTGGAGGGGGCCGGGCTCTGGAAACACCATATATTTT.